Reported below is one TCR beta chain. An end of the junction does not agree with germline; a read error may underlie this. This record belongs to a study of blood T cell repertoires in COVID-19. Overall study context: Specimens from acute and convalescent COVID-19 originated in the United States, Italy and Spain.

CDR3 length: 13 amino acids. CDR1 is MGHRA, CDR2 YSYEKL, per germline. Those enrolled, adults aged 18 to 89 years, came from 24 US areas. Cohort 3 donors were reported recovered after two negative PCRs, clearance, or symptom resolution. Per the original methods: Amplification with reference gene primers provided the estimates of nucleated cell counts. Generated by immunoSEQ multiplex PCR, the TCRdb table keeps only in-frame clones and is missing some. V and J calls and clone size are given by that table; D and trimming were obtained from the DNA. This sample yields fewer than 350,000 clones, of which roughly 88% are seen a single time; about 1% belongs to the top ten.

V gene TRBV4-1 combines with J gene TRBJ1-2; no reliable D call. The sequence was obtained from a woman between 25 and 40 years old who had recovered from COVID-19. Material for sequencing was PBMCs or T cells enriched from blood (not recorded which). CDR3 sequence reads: CASSKDTVHGYTF. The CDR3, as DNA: TGCGCCAGCAGCAAAGACACAGTTCATGGCTACACCTTC.